The 12 T cell receptor beta chains presented below share a single source sample, sequenced in a study of shared clonotypes between healthy human individuals. Assay used: immunoSEQ multiplex PCR; TCRdb lists only in-frame clones, some missing. The table has hundreds of thousands of clones, 72% seen once; the top ten hold around 2%. Material: memory CD4+ T cells sorted from blood. Sample subset: CD45RA-negative fraction. These receptors all come from a woman aged 30 to 39 in good health.

The chain carries TRBV6-5 and TRBJ2-3; D unresolved. This CDR3 region has 13 residues. CDR1 is MNHEY, CDR2 SVGAGI, per germline. V was cut by 2 bases and J by 7 bases, with 10 bases left in between. CDR3 protein: CASSYELGYTQYF. CDR3 in DNA: TGTGCCAGCAGTTACGAGTTGGGGTATACGCAGTATTTT.

V is TRBV18 and J is TRBJ1-4; D unresolved. Looked up from germline, CDR1 is KGHSH and CDR2 is LQKENI. Trimming pared 2 bases from V and 8 bases from J, leaving 12 bases between. The CDR3 covers 14 residues. DNA of the CDR3: TGTGCCAGCTCACCAGCTTATAACGACGAAAAACTGTTTTTT. It is translated as CASSPAYNDEKLFF.

The genes are TRBV5-1 and TRBJ2-3, with 7 bases fitting TRBD1. CDR1 is SGHRS and CDR2 is YFSETQ in the germline V gene. The CDR3 consists of 16 residues. V shed 0 bases, J shed 4 bases, and the junction held 8 bases outside the gene matches. CDR3 in DNA: TGCGCCAGCAGCTTGGCCATCAAAGGGGGCCCAGATACGCAGTATTTT. Protein sequence: CASSLAIKGGPDTQYF.

The V gene is TRBV2, the J gene TRBJ1-2, with unresolved D. The CDR3 sequence is 14 residues long. CDR1 is SNHLY and CDR2 is FYNNEI in the germline V gene. V gave up 3 bases and J gave up 4 bases, with 12 bases separating them. The CDR3 is CASSEWVRGYGYTF. DNA for the CDR3: TGTGCCAGCAGTGAGTGGGTGAGAGGCTATGGCTACACCTTC.

V is TRBV7-8 and J is TRBJ2-7; 12 bases map to TRBD2. CDR3 length: 18 residues. The germline CDR1 and CDR2 sequences are SGHVS and FQNEAQ. Unmatched junction bases numbered 10, after V lost 1 base and J lost 3 bases. The CDR3 sequence: CASSLGALRTSGIYEQYF. The CDR3 region has the DNA TGTGCCAGCAGCTTAGGGGCCCTTCGGACTAGCGGGATCTACGAGCAGTACTTC. Using reference TRBV7-8 and TRBJ2-7 for the parts outside the CDR3, the full variable domain is GAGVSQSPRYKVAKRGQDVALRCDPISGHVSLFWYQQALGQGPEFLTYFQNEAQLDKSGLPSDRFFAERPEGSVSTLKIQRTQQEDSAVYLCASSLGALRTSGIYEQYFGPGTRLTVT.

The chain carries TRBV20-1 and TRBJ1-4; D uncertain. Trimming removed 4 bases from V and 5 bases from J, with 5 bases in between. The CDR3 has 11 residues. The germline V gene encodes CDR1 DFQATT and CDR2 SNEGSKA (reference sequence). This CDR3 is CSANRNEKLFF. The CDR3 bases are TGCAGTGCTAATAGGAATGAAAAACTGTTTTTT.

The table lists this clone with a count of one. This chain connects TRBV4-2 to TRBJ2-5; perhaps D is TRBD1 or TRBD2 (5 bases each). With the DNA end fitting TRBJ2-7 better, the J assignment may be wrong. The CDR3 is 16 amino acids. Germline CDR1 is LGHNA and CDR2 is YNFKEQ. The CDR3 protein is CASSLTWGMKLDEQYF. CDR3 sequence (DNA): TGTGCCAGCAGCCTGACGTGGGGGATGAAACTGGACGAGCAGTACTTC.

The chain has TRBV15 and TRBJ1-4, with no clear D. CDR3 length: 20 amino acids. CDR1 LNHNV and CDR2 YYDKDF come from the germline V gene (reference sequence). The ends were cut back, 0 bases at V and 0 bases at J, with 20 bases in the middle. In nucleotides, the CDR3 is TGTGCCACCAGCAGAGATTTCCCCGGCCTCAACATTGCAACTAATGAAAAACTGTTTTTT. Encoded protein: CATSRDFPGLNIATNEKLFF.

The V and J genes are TRBV14 and TRBJ2-7, with TRBD1 matching 9 bases. The germline CDR1 and CDR2 sequences are SGHDN and FVKESK. The V and J ends lost 3 bases and 1 base, in that order; junction bases with no gene match: 7. This CDR3 is built from 16 residues. The CDR3 loop reads CASSQTGTGFSYEQYF. In DNA, the CDR3 is TGTGCCAGCAGCCAGACCGGGACAGGGTTTTCCTACGAGCAGTACTTC.

The V call is TRBV28, the J call TRBJ1-5, with 7 bases that match TRBD1. The V and J ends lost 5 bases and 4 bases, in that order; junction bases with no gene match: 8. CDR3 length: 15 amino acids. CDR1 is MDHEN, CDR2 SYDVKM, per germline. In DNA form, the CDR3 reads TGTGCCAGCAGTGGGGGGGACAGTACTAATCAGCCCCAGCATTTT. Its protein is CASSGGDSTNQPQHF. Drawing the rest from reference TRBV28 and TRBJ1-5, the complete variable domain is DVKVTQSSRYLVKRTGEKVFLECVQDMDHENMFWYRQDPGLGLRLIYFSYDVKMKEKGDIPEGYSVSREKKERFSLILESASTNQTSMYLCASSGGDSTNQPQHFGDGTRLSIL.

The V and J genes are TRBV7-9 and TRBJ2-1; D gene unclear. The CDR3 has 15 amino acids. V lost 3 bases, J lost 2 bases, and 11 bases lay in between. From germline, CDR1 is SEHNR and CDR2 FQNEAQ (reference sequence). CDR3 bases: TGTGCCAGCAGCTTGGGTGATGGTGCCTACAATGAGCAGTTCTTC. The encoded protein is CASSLGDGAYNEQFF. Full variable domain (outside the CDR3, taken from reference TRBV7-9 and TRBJ2-1): DTGVSQNPRHKITKRGQNVTFRCDPISEHNRLYWYRQTLGQGPEFLTYFQNEAQLEKSRLLSDRFSAERPKGSFSTLEIQRTEQGDSAMYLCASSLGDGAYNEQFFGPGTRLTVL.

The chain combines TRBV25-1 with TRBJ2-7; either TRBD1 or TRBD2 may supply D (6 bases each). The germline V gene encodes CDR1 MGHDK and CDR2 SYGVNS. CDR3 length: 15 residues. Trimming took off 7 bases at V and 3 bases at J, with 19 bases between the two ends. The CDR3 nucleotides are TGTGCCAGCAATGGGGGGCGGGACATCAACTACGAGCAGTACTTC. This gives the protein CASNGGRDINYEQYF.